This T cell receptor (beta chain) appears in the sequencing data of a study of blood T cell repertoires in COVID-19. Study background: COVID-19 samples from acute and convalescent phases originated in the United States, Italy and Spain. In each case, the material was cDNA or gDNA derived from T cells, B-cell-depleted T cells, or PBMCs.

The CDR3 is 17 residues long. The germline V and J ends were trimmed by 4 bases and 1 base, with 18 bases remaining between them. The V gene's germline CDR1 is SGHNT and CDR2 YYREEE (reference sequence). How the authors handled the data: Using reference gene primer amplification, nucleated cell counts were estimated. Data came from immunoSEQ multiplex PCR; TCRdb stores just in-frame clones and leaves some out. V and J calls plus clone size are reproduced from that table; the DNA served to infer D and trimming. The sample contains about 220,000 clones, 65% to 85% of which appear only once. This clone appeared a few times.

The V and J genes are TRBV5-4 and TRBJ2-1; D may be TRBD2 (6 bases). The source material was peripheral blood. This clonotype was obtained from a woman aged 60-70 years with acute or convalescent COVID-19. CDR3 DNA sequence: TGTGCCAGCAGCCTGCCTTTTGGGGGGAGTTCCTACAATGAGCAGTTCTTC. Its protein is CASSLPFGGSSYNEQFF.